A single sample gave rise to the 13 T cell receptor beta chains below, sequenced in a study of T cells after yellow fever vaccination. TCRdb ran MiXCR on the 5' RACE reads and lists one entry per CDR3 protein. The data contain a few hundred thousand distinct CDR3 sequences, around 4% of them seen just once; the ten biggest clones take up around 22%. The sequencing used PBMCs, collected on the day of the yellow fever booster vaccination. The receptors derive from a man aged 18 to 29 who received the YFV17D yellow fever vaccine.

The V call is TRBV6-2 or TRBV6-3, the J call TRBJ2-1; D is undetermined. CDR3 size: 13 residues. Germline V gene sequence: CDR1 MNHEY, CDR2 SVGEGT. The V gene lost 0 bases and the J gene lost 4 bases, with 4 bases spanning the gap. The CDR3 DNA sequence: TGTGCCAGCAGTTACTCGACATACAATGAGCAGTTCTTC. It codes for CASSYSTYNEQFF.

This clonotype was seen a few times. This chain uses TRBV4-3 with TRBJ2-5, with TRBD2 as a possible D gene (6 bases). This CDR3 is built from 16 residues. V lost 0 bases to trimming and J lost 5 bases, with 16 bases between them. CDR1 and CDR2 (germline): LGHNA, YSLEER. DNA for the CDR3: TGCGCCAGCAGCCAAGAGGGTGCGGCAGGGAGGGAGACCCAGTACTTC. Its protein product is CASSQEGAAGRETQYF.

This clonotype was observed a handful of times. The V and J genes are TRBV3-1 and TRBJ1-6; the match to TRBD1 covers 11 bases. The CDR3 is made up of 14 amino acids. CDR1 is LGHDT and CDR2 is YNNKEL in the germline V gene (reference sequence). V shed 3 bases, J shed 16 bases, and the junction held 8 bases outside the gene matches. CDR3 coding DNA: TGTGCCAGCAGCCATGAGGACAGGGGGCGGATTCTCCACTTT. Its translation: CASSHEDRGRILHF. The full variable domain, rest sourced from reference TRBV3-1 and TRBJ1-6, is DTAVSQTPKYLVTQMGNDKSIKCEQNLGHDTMYWYKQDSKKFLKIMFSYNNKELIINETVPNRFSPKSPDKAHLNLHINSLELGDSAVYFCASSHEDRGRILHFGNGTRLTVT.

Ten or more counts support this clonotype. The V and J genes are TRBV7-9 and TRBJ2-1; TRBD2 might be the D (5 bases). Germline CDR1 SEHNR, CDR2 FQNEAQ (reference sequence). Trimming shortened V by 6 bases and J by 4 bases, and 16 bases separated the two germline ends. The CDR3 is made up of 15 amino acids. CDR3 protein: CASSHTAVAYNEQFF. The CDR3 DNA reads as TGTGCCAGCAGTCATACGGCAGTAGCGTACAATGAGCAGTTCTTC. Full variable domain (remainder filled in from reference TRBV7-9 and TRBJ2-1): DTGVSQNPRHKITKRGQNVTFRCDPISEHNRLYWYRQTLGQGPEFLTYFQNEAQLEKSRLLSDRFSAERPKGSFSTLEIQRTEQGDSAMYLCASSHTAVAYNEQFFGPGTRLTVL.

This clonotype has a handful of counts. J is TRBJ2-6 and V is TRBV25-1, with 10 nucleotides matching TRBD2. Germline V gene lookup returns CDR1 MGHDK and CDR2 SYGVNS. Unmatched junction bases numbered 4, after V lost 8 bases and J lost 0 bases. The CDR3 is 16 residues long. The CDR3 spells CASSIAGGSGANVLTF. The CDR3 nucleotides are TGTGCCAGCTCTATAGCGGGGGGCTCTGGGGCCAACGTCCTGACTTTC.

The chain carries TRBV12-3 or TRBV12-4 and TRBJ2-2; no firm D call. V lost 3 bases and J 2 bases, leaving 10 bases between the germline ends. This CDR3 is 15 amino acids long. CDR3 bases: TGTGCCAGCAGTTTTCGGTGGCCAAACACCGGGGAGCTGTTTTTT. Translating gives CASSFRWPNTGELFF.

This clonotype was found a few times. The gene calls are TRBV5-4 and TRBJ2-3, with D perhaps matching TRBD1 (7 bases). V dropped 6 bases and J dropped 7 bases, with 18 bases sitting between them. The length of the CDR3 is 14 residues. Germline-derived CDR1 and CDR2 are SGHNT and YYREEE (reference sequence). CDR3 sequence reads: CASTAGGQPYTQYF. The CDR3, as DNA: TGTGCCAGCACTGCAGGGGGGCAGCCTTATACGCAGTATTTT.

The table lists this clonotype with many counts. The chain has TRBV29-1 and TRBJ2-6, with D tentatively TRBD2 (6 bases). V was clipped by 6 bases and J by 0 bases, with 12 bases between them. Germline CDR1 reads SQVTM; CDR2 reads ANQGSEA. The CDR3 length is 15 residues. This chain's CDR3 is CSVPGLVSGANVLTF. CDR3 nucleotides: TGCAGCGTGCCGGGACTGGTCTCTGGGGCCAACGTCCTGACTTTC. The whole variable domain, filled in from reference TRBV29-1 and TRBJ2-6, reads SAVISQKPSRDICQRGTSLTIQCQVDSQVTMMFWYRQQPGQSLTLIATANQGSEATYESGFVIDKFPISRPNLTFSTLTVSNMSPEDSSIYLCSVPGLVSGANVLTFGAGSRLTVL.

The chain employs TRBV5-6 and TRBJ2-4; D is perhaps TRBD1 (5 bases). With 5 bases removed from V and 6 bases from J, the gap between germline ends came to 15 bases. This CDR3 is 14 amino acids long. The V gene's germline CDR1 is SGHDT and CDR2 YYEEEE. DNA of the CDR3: TGTGCCAGCAGTTCCGGGTCTAGGGGAAACATTCAGTACTTC. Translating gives CASSSGSRGNIQYF.

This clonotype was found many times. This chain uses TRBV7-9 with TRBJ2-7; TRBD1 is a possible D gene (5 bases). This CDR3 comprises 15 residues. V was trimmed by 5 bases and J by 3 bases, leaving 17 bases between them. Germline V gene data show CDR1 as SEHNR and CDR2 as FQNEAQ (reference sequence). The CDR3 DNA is TGTGCCAGCAGCGCCGACAGAGCAGCAGTCTACGAGCAGTACTTC. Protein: CASSADRAAVYEQYF.

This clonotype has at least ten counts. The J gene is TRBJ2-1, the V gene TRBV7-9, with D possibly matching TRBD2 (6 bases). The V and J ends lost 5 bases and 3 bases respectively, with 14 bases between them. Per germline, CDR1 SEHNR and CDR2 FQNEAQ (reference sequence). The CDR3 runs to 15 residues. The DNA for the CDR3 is TGTGCCAGCAGCCCTCGACTAGGTGTCTACAATGAGCAGTTCTTC. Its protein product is CASSPRLGVYNEQFF.

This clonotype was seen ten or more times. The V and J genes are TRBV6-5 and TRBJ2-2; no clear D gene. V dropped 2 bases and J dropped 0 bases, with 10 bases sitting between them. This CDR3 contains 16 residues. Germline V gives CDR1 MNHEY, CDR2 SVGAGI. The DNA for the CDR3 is TGTGCCAGCAGTTACGCCTTACCCTCGAACACCGGGGAGCTGTTTTTT. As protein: CASSYALPSNTGELFF.

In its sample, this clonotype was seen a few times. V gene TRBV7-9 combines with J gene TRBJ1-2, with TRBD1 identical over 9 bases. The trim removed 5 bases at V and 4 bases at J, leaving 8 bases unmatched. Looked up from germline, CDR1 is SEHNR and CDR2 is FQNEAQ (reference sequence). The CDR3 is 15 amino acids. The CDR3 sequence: CASSTPGQGSYGYTF. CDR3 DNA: TGTGCCAGCAGCACACCGGGACAGGGTTCCTATGGCTACACCTTC.